The clone carrying this TCR beta chain was picked up a small number of times. Its cognate antigen is unknown. The record originates from a study of T-cell memory formation after mild COVID-19. CDR3 length: 15 residues. Germline CDR1 is DFQATT and CDR2 is SNEGSKA (reference sequence). The germline V and J ends were trimmed by 0 bases and 1 base, with 12 bases remaining between them. 5'RACE with constant-segment primers built TCRalpha and TCRbeta cDNA libraries with UMIs. TCRdb independently ran MiXCR on the 5' RACE reads; one entry per CDR3 protein. The sample has around 200,000 distinct CDR3 sequences; roughly a tenth are singletons. General study findings and limits: Clones contracting across day 15 to 85 had a balanced CD4/CD8 profile; later expanding clones leaned CD4+. Among CD4+ contracting clones, most were CM and EM, and CD8+ ones EMRA. The finding that pre-infection memory included some responding clones suggested that cross-reactive memory joined.

Sequencing was done on a sample of PBMCs or a T cell subset sorted from them (not recorded which). This TCR was recovered from a man in his late teens or twenties who had mild COVID-19 (a few samples of this study predate the infection). Cell type and time point are not known. The chain employs TRBV20-1 and TRBJ1-1; a weak D match, TRBD1 (5 bases). The CDR3 nucleotides are TGCAGTGCTAGAGATCCCTCCACAGGGAACACTGAAGCTTTCTTT. Protein sequence: CSARDPSTGNTEAFF.